This TCR beta chain was sequenced in a study of blood T cell repertoires in COVID-19. Study in general: Material from acute and convalescent COVID-19 was sourced from the United States, Italy and Spain. The cDNA or gDNA used as material had been derived from T cells, B-cell-depleted T cells, or PBMCs.

The germline V gene encodes CDR1 LGHDT and CDR2 YNNKEL (reference sequence). V lost 0 bases to trimming and J lost 4 bases; unmatched junction nucleotides: 2. CDR3 size: 15 residues. Source study methods: The assay estimated nucleated cells by amplifying reference gene primers. Here immunoSEQ multiplex PCR was the method, and the copy in TCRdb shows in-frame clones only, minus some. That table supplies the V and J calls and clone size; D and trimming were determined from the DNA. There are around 70,000 clones in the sample; roughly four fifths occur only once, and around a fifth lies in the top ten.

This clonotype was obtained from a man aged 70 or older with acute or convalescent COVID-19. The rearrangement joins TRBV3-1 (or the pseudogene TRBV3-2) to TRBJ1-4; 7 bases map to TRBD1. The sample comprised peripheral blood. The CDR3 loop is CASSQDRGFNEKLFF. In nucleotides, the CDR3 is TGTGCCAGCAGCCAAGACAGGGGGTTTAATGAAAAACTGTTTTTT.